This TCR beta chain was observed in a study of beta chain features in type 1 diabetes. This clone came up a few times. It differs at one base from a far larger clone, so likely a read error. One heparinised blood draw, averaging roughly 120 mL, came from each donor. Reverse transcription of all isolated RNA meant that expressed TCRB transcripts were sequenced. Sequencing was performed with immunoSEQ multiplex PCR; in TCRdb, only in-frame clones are kept and a portion is missing. There are 300,000 to 350,000 clones in the sample; less than 10% occur only once, and around 0.44% lies in the top ten. Germline-derived CDR1 and CDR2 are SGDLS and YYNGEE. After removal of 4 bases from V and 4 bases from J, the junction contained 2 bases not matched to a gene. The CDR3 loop spans 14 amino acids.

The V gene is TRBV9, the J gene TRBJ2-3; TRBD2 aligns across 11 bases. The sequencing sample was made of central memory CD4+ T cells from blood. The receptor was isolated from a young woman in good health. The CDR3 nucleotides read TGTGCCAGCAGCCCGGGACTAGCGGCAGATACGCAGTATTTT. This codes for CASSPGLAADTQYF.